The source of this T cell receptor (beta chain) is a study of blood T cell repertoires in COVID-19. Study at large: The samples span acute and convalescent COVID-19 from the United States, Italy and Spain.

Assay used: immunoSEQ multiplex PCR; TCRdb lists only in-frame clones, some missing. The table has fewer than 200,000 clones, about 80% seen once. CDR3 size: 13 residues. With V trimmed by 8 bases and J by 6 bases, 6 bases remained unmatched. In germline, CDR1 is SNHLY, CDR2 FYNNEI. The source is a woman aged 80 or over with acute or convalescent COVID-19. The chain combines TRBV2 with TRBJ2-2; 7 bases fit TRBD2. The specimen sequenced was peripheral blood. CDR3 in DNA: TGTGCCAGCGGGACTATAGGCGCCGGGGAGCTGTTTTTT. Translating it yields CASGTIGAGELFF.